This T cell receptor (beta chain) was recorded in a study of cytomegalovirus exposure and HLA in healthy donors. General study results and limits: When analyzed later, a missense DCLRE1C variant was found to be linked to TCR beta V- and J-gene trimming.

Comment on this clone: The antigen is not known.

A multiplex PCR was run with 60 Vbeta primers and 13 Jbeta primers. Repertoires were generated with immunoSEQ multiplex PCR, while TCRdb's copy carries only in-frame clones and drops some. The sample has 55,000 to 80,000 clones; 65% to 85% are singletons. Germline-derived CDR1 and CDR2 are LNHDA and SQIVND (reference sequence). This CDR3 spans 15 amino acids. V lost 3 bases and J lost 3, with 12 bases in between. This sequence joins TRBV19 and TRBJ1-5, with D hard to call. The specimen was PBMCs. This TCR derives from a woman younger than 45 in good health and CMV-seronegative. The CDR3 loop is CASSIGRISNQPQHF. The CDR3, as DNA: TGTGCCAGTAGTATTGGGAGGATTTCCAATCAGCCCCAGCATTTT.